The clone carrying this TCR beta chain was observed once. The antigen remains undetermined. The data stem from a study of cytomegalovirus exposure and HLA in healthy donors. In the PCR, 60 Vbeta and 13 Jbeta primers were used. Some clones are missing from TCRdb's copy, which holds only in-frame ones; the method was immunoSEQ multiplex PCR. Among roughly 120,000 clones listed, approximately 81% were seen once. The CDR3 totals 13 residues. Germline V CDR1 and CDR2: GTSNPN, SVGIG (reference sequence). V lost 1 base to trimming and J lost 5 bases; unmatched junction nucleotides: 4. Study-wide points: In vitro experiments confirmed that three CMV-associated chains were specific for CMV antigens.

The material sequenced was PBMCs. This sequence joins TRBV30 and TRBJ2-7; TRBD1 aligns across 8 bases. The sequence derives from a woman younger than 45 in good health and CMV-seronegative. DNA for the CDR3: TGTGCCTGGAGTGAGGACAGGGAGCACGAGCAGTACTTC. It encodes CAWSEDREHEQYF. Based on the CDR3 plus reference TRBV30 and TRBJ2-7, the full variable domain is SQTIHQWPATLVQPVGSPLSLECTVEGTSNPNLYWYRQAAGRGLQLLFYSVGIGQISSEVPQNLSASRPQDRQFILSSKKLLLSDSGFYLCAWSEDREHEQYFGPGTRLTVT.